This T cell receptor beta chain was captured in a study of blood T cell repertoires in COVID-19. About the research overall: The analysed material was cDNA or gDNA that came from T cells, B-cell-depleted T cells, or PBMCs.

This CDR3 spans 15 amino acids. Trimming removed 1 base from V and 0 bases from J, with 4 bases in between. Germline V gene sequence: CDR1 MNHEY, CDR2 SVGAGI. Authors' data handling: Estimated nucleated cell counts came from reference gene primer amplification. Assay used: immunoSEQ multiplex PCR; TCRdb lists only in-frame clones, some missing. Clonal size and the V and J genes are those of that table, whereas D and trimming came from the DNA. Of about 170,000 clones listed, around 84% are singletons. This chain uses TRBV6-5 with TRBJ1-6; D gene unclear. The receptor's source is a woman in her 70s with COVID-19, enrolled during active disease. Sequencing was performed on peripheral blood. The CDR3 DNA follows: TGTGCCAGCAGTTACTTGAGCTCCTATAATTCACCCCTCCACTTT. This codes for CASSYLSSYNSPLHF.